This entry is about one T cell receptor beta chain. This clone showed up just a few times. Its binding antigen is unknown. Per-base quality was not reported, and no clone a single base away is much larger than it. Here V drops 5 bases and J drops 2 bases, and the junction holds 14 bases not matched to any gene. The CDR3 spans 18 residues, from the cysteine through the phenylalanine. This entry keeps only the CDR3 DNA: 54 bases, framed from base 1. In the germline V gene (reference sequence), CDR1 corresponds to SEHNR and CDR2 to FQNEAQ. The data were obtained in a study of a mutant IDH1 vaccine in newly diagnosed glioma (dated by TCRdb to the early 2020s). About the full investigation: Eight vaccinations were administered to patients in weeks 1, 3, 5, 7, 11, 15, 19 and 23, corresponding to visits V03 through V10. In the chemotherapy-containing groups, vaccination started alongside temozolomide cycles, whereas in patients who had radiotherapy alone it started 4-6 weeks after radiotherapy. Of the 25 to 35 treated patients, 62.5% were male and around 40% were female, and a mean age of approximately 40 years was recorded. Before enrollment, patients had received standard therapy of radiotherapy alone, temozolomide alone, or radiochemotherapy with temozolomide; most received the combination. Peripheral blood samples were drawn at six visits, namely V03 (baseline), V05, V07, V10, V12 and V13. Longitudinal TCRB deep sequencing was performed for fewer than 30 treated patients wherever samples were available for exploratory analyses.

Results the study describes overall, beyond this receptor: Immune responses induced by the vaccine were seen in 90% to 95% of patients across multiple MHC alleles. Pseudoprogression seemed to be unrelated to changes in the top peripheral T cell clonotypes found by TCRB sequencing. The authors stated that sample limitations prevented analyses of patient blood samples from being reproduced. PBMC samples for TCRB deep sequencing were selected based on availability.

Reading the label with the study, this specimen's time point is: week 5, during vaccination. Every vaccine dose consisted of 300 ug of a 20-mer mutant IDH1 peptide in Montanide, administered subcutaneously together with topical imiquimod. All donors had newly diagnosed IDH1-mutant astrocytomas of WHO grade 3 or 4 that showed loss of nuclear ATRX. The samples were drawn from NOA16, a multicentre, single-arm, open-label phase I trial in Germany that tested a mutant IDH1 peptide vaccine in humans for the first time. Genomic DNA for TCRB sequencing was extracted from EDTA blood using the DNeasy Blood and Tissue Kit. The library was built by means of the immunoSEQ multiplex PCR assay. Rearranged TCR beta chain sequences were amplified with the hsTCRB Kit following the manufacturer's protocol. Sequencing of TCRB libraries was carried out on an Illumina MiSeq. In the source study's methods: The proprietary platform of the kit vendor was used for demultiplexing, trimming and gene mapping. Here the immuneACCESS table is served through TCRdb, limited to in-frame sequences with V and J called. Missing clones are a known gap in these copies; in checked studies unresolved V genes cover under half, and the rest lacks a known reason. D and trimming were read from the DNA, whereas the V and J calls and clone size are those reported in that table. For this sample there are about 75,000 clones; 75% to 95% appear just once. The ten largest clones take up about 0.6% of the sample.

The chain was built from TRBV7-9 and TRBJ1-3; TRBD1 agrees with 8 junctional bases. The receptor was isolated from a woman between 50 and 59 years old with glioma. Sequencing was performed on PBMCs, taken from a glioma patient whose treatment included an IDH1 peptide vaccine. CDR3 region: CASSARAGGQFTGNTIYF. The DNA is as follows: TGTGCCAGCAGCGCCAGAGCAGGGGGCCAATTTACTGGAAACACCATATATTTT.